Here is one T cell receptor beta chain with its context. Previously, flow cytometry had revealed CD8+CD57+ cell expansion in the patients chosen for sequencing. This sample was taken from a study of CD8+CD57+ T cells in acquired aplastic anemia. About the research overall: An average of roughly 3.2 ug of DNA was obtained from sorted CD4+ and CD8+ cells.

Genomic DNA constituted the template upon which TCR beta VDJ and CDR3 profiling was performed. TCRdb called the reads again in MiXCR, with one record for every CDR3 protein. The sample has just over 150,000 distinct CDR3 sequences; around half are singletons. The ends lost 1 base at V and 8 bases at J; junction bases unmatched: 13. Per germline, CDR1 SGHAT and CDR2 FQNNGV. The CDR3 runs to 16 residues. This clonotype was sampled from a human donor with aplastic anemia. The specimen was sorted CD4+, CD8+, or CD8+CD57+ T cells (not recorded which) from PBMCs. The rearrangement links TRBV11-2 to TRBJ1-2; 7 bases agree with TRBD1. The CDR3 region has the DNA TGTGCCAGCAGCTTAGGGGTTGAGGGGGCTAGACGGGGCTACACCTTC. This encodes CASSLGVEGARRGYTF.